This T cell receptor beta chain was sequenced in a study of blood T cell repertoires in COVID-19. Turning to the study itself: There were acute and convalescent COVID-19 samples, and they came from the United States, Italy and Spain. Nucleic acid was either cDNA or gDNA, and it came from T cells, B-cell-depleted T cells, or PBMCs.

Per the original data handling: Using reference gene primer amplification, nucleated cell counts were estimated. Here immunoSEQ multiplex PCR was the method, and the copy in TCRdb shows in-frame clones only, minus some. V, J and clone size reflect that table, while D and trimming were determined from the DNA. The data show approximately 250,000 clones, roughly nine tenths seen once. V was pared by 8 bases and J by 5 bases, with 13 bases between. From germline, CDR1 is SEHNR and CDR2 FQNEAQ (reference sequence). The CDR3 runs to 12 residues. Sequenced: peripheral blood. The clonotype was recovered from a man aged 18 to 35 with active or convalescent COVID-19. The V gene is TRBV7-9, the J gene TRBJ2-7, with a possible D match to TRBD1 (6 bases). The CDR3 DNA reads TGTGCCAGCGGAGTACAGGGCAACGAGCAGTACTTC. This sequence encodes CASGVQGNEQYF.